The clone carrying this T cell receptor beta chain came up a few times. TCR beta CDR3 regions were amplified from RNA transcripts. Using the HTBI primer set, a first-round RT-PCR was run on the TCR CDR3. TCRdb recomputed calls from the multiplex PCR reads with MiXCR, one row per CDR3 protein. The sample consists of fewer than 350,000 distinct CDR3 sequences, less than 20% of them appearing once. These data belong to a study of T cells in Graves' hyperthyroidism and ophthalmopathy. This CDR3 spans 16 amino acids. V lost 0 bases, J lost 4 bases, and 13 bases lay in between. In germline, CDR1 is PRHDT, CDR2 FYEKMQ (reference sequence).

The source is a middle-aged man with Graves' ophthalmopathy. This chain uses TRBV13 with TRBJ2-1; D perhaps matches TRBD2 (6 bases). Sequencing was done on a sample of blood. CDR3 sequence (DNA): TGTGCCAGCAGCTTAGGCCTGCGGGGCACATACAATGAGCAGTTCTTC. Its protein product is CASSLGLRGTYNEQFF.